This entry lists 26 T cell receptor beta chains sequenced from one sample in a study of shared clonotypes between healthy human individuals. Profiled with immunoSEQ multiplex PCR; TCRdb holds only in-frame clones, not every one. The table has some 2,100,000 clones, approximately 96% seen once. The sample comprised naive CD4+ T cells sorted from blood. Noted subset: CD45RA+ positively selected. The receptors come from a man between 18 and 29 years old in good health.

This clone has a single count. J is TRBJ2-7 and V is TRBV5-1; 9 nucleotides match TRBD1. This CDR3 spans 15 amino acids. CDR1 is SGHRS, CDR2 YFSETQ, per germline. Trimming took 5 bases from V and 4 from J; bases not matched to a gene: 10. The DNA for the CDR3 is TGCGCCAGCAGTGAAACCGGGACAGGGCCTTACGAGCAGTACTTC. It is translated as CASSETGTGPYEQYF.

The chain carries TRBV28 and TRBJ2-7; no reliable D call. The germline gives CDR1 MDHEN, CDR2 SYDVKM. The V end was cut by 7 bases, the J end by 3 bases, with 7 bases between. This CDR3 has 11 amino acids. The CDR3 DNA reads TGTGCCAGCAATACATACTACGAGCAGTACTTC. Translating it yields CASNTYYEQYF.

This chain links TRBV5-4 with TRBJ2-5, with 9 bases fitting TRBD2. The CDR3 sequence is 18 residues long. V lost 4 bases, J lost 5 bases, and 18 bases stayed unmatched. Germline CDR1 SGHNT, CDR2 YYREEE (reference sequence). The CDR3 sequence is CASSPGGRGGAGLETQYF. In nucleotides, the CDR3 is TGTGCCAGCAGCCCGGGCGGACGCGGGGGGGCCGGCTTGGAGACCCAGTACTTC.

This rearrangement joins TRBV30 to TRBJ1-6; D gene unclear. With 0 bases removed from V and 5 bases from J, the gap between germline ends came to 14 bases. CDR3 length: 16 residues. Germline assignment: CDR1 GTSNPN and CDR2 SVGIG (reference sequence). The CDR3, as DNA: TGTGCCTGGAGTGTACGCCGGGCGGAGGATAATTCACCCCTCCACTTT. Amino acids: CAWSVRRAEDNSPLHF.

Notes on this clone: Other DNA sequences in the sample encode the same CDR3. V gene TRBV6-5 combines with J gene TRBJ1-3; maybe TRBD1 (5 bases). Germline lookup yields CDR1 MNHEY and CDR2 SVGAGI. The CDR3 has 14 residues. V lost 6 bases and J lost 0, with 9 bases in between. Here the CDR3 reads CASRTGGSGNTIYF. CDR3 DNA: TGTGCCAGCAGAACCGGGGGCTCTGGAAACACCATATATTTT.

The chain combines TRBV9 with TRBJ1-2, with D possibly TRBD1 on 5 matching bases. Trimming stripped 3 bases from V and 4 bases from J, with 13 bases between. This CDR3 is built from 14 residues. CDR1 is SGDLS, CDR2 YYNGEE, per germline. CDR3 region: CASSAPTDPYGYTF. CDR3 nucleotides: TGTGCCAGCAGCGCGCCGACAGACCCCTATGGCTACACCTTC. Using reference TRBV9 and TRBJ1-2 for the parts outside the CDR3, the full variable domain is DSGVTQTPKHLITATGQRVTLRCSPRSGDLSVYWYQQSLDQGLQFLIQYYNGEERAKGNILERFSAQQFPDLHSELNLSSLELGDSALYFCASSAPTDPYGYTFGSGTRLTVV.

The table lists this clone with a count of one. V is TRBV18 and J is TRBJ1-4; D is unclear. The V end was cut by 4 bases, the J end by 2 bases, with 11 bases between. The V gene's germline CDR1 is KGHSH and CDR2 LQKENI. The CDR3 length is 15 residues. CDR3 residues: CASSQIGGTNEKLFF. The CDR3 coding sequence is TGTGCCAGCTCACAGATCGGTGGTACTAATGAAAAACTGTTTTTT.

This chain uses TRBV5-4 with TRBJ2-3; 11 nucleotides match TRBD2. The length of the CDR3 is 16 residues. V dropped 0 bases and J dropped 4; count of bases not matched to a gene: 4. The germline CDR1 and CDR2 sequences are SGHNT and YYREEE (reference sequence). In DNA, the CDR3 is TGTGCCAGCAGCTTGGTAGCGGGGGGGCTCCCAGATACGCAGTATTTT. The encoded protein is CASSLVAGGLPDTQYF.

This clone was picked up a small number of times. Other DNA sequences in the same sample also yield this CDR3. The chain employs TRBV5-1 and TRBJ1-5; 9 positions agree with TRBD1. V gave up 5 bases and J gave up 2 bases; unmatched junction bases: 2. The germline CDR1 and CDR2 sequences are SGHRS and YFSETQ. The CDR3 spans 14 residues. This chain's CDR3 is CASSRTGGNQPQHF. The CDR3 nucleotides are TGCGCCAGCAGTCGGACAGGGGGCAATCAGCCCCAGCATTTT.

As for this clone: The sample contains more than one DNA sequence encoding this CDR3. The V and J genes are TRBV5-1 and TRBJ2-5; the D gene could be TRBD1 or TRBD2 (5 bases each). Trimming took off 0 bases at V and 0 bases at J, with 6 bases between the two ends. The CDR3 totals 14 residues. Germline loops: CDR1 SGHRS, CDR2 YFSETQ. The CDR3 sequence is CASSLGGYQETQYF. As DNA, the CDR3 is TGCGCCAGCAGCTTGGGGGGGTACCAAGAGACCCAGTACTTC.

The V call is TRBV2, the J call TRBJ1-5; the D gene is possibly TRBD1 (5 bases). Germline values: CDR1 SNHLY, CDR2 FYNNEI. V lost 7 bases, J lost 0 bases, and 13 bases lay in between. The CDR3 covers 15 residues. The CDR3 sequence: CASTLGPSSNQPQHF. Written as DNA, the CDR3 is TGTGCCAGCACTTTGGGACCGAGTAGCAATCAGCCCCAGCATTTT. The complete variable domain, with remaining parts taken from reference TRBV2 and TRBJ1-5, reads EPEVTQTPSHQVTQMGQEVILRCVPISNHLYFYWYRQILGQKVEFLVSFYNNEISEKSEIFDDQFSVERPDGSNFTLKIRSTKLEDSAMYFCASTLGPSSNQPQHFGDGTRLSIL.

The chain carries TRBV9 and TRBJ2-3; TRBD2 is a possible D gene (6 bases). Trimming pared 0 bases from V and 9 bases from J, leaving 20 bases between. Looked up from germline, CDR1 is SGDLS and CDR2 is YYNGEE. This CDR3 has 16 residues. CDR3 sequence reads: CASSVVGAEGSRTQYF. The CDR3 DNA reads TGTGCCAGCAGCGTAGTGGGCGCGGAGGGATCTAGAACGCAGTATTTT.

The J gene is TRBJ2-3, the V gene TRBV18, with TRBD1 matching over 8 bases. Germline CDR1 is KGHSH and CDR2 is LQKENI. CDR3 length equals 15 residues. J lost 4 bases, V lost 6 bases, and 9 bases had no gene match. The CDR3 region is CASSSIQGAADTQYF. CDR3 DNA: TGTGCCAGCTCGTCAATCCAGGGGGCCGCAGATACGCAGTATTTT.

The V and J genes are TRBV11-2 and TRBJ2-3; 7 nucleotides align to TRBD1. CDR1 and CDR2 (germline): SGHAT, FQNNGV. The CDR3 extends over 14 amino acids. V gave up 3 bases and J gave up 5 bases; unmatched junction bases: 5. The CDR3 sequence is CASSFDYRGDTQYF. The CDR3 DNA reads TGTGCCAGCAGCTTCGATTACAGGGGAGATACGCAGTATTTT. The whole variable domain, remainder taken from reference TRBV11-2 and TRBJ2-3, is EAGVAQSPRYKIIEKRQSVAFWCNPISGHATLYWYQQILGQGPKLLIQFQNNGVVDDSQLPKDRFSAERLKGVDSTLKIQPAKLEDSAVYLCASSFDYRGDTQYFGPGTRLTVL.

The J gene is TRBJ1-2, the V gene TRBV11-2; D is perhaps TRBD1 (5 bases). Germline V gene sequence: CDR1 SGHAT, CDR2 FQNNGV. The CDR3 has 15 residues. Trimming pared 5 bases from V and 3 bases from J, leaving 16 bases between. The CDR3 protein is CASSRLSGRDYGYTF. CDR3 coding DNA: TGTGCCAGCAGCCGCCTCTCCGGCAGGGACTATGGCTACACCTTC.

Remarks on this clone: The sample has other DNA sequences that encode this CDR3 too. CDR3 sequence: CASSSGQGGYGYTF. The DNA of the CDR3 is TGTGCCAGCAGTTCGGGACAGGGAGGGTATGGCTACACCTTC. This chain uses TRBV28 with TRBJ1-2, with TRBD1 matching over 9 bases. The CDR3 has 14 amino acids. Losses at the gene ends were 4 bases for V and 5 bases for J; bases not matched to a gene: 5. Germline V gene lookup returns CDR1 MDHEN and CDR2 SYDVKM.

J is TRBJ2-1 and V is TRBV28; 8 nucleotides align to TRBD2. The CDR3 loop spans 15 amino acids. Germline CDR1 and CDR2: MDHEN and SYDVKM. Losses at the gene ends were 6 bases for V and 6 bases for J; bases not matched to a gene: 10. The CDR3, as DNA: TGTGCCAGCAGCCTTAGCGGGATACGAAGCAATGAGCAGTTCTTC. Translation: CASSLSGIRSNEQFF. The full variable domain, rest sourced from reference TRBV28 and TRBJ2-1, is DVKVTQSSRYLVKRTGEKVFLECVQDMDHENMFWYRQDPGLGLRLIYFSYDVKMKEKGDIPEGYSVSREKKERFSLILESASTNQTSMYLCASSLSGIRSNEQFFGPGTRLTVL.

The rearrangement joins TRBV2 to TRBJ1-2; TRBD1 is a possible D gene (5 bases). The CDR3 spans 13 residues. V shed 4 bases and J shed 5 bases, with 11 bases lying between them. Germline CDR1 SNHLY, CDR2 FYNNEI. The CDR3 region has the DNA TGTGCCAGCAGTGGTACAGGTTTATATGGCTACACCTTC. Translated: CASSGTGLYGYTF.

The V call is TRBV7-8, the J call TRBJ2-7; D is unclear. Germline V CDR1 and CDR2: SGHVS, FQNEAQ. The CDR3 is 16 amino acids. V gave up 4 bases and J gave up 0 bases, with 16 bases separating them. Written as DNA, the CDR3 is TGTGCCAGCAGCTCACATCCACCAAGGAGCTCCTACGAGCAGTACTTC. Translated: CASSSHPPRSSYEQYF.

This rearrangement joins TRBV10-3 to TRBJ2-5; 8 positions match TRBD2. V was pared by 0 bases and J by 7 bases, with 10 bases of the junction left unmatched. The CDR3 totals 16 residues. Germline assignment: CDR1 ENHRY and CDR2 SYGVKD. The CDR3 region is CAISESGAGGLGTQYF. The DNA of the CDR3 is TGTGCCATCAGTGAGTCGGGCGCGGGGGGTCTTGGGACCCAGTACTTC.

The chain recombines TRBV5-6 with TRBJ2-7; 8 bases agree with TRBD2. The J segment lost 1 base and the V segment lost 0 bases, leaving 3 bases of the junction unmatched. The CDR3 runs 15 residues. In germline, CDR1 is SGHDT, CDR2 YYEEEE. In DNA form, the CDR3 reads TGTGCCAGCAGCTTGGGGCAGCGGGGGTCCTACGAGCAGTACTTC. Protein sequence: CASSLGQRGSYEQYF.

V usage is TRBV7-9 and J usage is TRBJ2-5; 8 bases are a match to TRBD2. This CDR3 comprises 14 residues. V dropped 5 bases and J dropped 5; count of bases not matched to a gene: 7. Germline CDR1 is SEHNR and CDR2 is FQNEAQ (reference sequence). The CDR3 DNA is TGTGCCAGCAGCGTAAGCGGGAGCGTGGAGACCCAGTACTTC. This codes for CASSVSGSVETQYF.

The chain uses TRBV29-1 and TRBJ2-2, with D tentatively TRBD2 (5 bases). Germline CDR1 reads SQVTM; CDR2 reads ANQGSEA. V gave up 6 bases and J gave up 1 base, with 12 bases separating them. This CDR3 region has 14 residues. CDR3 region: CSVERVLNTGELFF. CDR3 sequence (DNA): TGCAGCGTGGAGAGGGTCTTGAACACCGGGGAGCTGTTTTTT.

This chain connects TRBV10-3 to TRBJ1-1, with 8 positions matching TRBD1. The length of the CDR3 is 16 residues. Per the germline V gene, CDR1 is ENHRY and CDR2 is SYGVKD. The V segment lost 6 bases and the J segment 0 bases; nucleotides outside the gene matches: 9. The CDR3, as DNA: TGTGCCATCAGCCAGACGGACAGGGCGGTGAACACTGAAGCTTTCTTT. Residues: CAISQTDRAVNTEAFF.

CDR3 DNA sequence: TGTGCCGCCTCACCTAGCGGCTCCTACGAGCAGTACTTC. Residues: CAASPSGSYEQYF. The chain joins TRBV10-3 to TRBJ2-7; 7 bases match TRBD2. The length of the CDR3 is 13 residues. CDR1 is ENHRY and CDR2 is SYGVKD in the germline V gene. J gave up 0 bases and V 11 bases, and 7 bases lay outside the gene matches.

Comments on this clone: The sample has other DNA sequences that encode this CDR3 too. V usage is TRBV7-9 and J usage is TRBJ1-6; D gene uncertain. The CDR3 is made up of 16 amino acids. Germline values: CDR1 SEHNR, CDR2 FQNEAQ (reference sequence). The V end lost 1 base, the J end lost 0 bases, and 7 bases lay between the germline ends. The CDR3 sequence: CASSLGGSSYNSPLHF. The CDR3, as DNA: TGTGCCAGCAGCTTAGGTGGGAGCTCCTATAATTCACCCCTCCACTTT.